This TCR beta chain was retrieved from a study of blood T cells in healthy people across ages. General study points: The CMV status of each donor remained undetermined, and this could have confounded shifts in expanded clonotypes. Whereas aged donors had fewer naive CD4+ cells, long-lived donors had more of them and higher diversity. Since the PBMCs were unsorted, naive and antigen-experienced cells could not be conclusively compared. Roughly linear age-related decline in beta diversity appeared, significant by age 40.

The second PCR ran about 6 to 12 cycles with a sample-barcoded 5' primer and J-beta primers. TCRdb re-called the 5' RACE reads through MiXCR, storing one row per CDR3 protein. This sample has roughly 1,300,000 distinct CDR3 sequences, with around 59% found just once. As for this clonotype: Its antigen is unidentified.

V was shortened by 4 bases and J by 5 bases, with 17 bases between the two germline ends. From germline, CDR1 is LNHNV and CDR2 YYDKDF (reference sequence). There are 16 residues in the CDR3. The material sequenced was blood. This receptor was identified in a man between 18 and 35 years old in good health. The genes are TRBV15 and TRBJ1-4, with D maybe TRBD1 (5 bases). The CDR3 DNA is TGTGCCACCAGCAAAGGAACAAGGGGCTGGAATGAAAAACTGTTTTTT. It specifies CATSKGTRGWNEKLFF.